The 10 T cell receptor beta chains presented below share a single source sample, sequenced in a study of control samples from healthy donors and cancer patients. Libraries were prepared by immunoSEQ multiplex PCR; TCRdb keeps only in-frame clonotypes and omits some of them. The sample has 120,000 or so clones, approximately 87% seen once. The sequenced material came from blood. The receptors stem from a man aged 55 to 69 in good health.

The chain has TRBV28 and TRBJ2-5; maybe TRBD1 (6 bases). Per germline, CDR1 MDHEN and CDR2 SYDVKM. V lost 8 bases to trimming and J lost 5 bases, with 12 bases between them. This CDR3 has 12 amino acids. The chain's CDR3 is CASRTGMETQYF. CDR3 bases: TGTGCCAGCCGAACAGGGATGGAGACCCAGTACTTC.

The chain joins TRBV3-1 (or the pseudogene TRBV3-2) to TRBJ2-3; maybe TRBD1 (5 bases). Germline CDR1 reads LGHDT; CDR2 reads YNNKEL (reference sequence). This CDR3 comprises 14 residues. Trimming shortened V by 6 bases and J by 2 bases, and 12 bases separated the two germline ends. The CDR3 is CASRKGANTDTQYF. The CDR3 DNA sequence: TGTGCCAGCAGAAAAGGGGCGAACACAGATACGCAGTATTTT.

This clone was seen a single time. The rearrangement links TRBV3-1 (or the pseudogene TRBV3-2) to TRBJ1-1; no firm D call. Germline loops: CDR1 LGHDT, CDR2 YNNKEL (reference sequence). The V end was cut by 3 bases, the J end by 1 base, with 9 bases between. The CDR3 is 14 amino acids. DNA of the CDR3: TGTGCCAGCAGCCAGGAGGGTGGGAACACTGAAGCTTTCTTT. It is translated as CASSQEGGNTEAFF.

The chain carries TRBV5-1 and TRBJ1-1; 7 positions agree with TRBD1. This CDR3 has 16 amino acids. Germline CDR1 SGHRS, CDR2 YFSETQ. Losses at the gene ends were 0 bases for V and 0 bases for J; bases not matched to a gene: 5. CDR3 protein: CASSLDRQGLNTEAFF. DNA of the CDR3: TGCGCCAGCAGCTTGGATAGACAGGGCCTGAACACTGAAGCTTTCTTT.

This clone was detected only once. This chain uses TRBV6-5 with TRBJ1-1; D might be TRBD1 (6 bases). The CDR3 totals 13 residues. Trimming left V 2 bases short and J 7 bases short, with 11 bases between. Germline V gene data show CDR1 as MNHEY and CDR2 as SVGAGI. CDR3 DNA sequence: TGTGCCAGCAGTTACGGCAGGGGCGTTGAAGCTTTCTTT. Its protein is CASSYGRGVEAFF.

The chain links TRBV11-2 to TRBJ2-7; TRBD1 agrees at 10 bases. J lost 0 bases, V lost 0 bases, and 2 bases had no gene match. This CDR3 region has 16 residues. CDR1 and CDR2 (germline): SGHAT, FQNNGV. CDR3 nucleotides: TGTGCCAGCAGCTTAGAGGGACAGGGGTACTCCTACGAGCAGTACTTC. Translation: CASSLEGQGYSYEQYF.

This clone was seen a handful of times. CDR3 loop: CASSQVFTNNSPLHF. In DNA, the CDR3 is TGTGCCAGCAGCCAAGTATTCACCAATAATTCACCCCTCCACTTT. The V call is TRBV3-1 (or the pseudogene TRBV3-2), the J call TRBJ1-6; D is unresolved. Germline assignment: CDR1 LGHDT and CDR2 YNNKEL (reference sequence). The CDR3 length is 15 residues. Deletions cut 1 base from V and 5 bases from J, with 9 bases between.

V gene TRBV19 combines with J gene TRBJ1-2, with D uncertain. With 6 bases removed from V and 2 bases from J, the gap between germline ends came to 10 bases. Per germline, CDR1 LNHDA and CDR2 SQIVND (reference sequence). This CDR3 comprises 13 residues. The DNA for the CDR3 is TGTGCCAGTAGGGAAGGGCTGAACTATGGCTACACCTTC. Amino acids: CASREGLNYGYTF.

This sequence joins TRBV10-2 and TRBJ1-1; D gene unclear. Germline V gives CDR1 WSHSY, CDR2 SAAADI. The V end was cut by 8 bases, the J end by 0 bases, with 7 bases between. This CDR3 contains 12 residues. CDR3 nucleotides: TGCGCCAGCTTGTCATTGAACACTGAAGCTTTCTTT. It translates to CASLSLNTEAFF.

The DNA of the CDR3 is TGTGCCAGCAGCTTAGGGTACCGGGAGCAGTACTTC. This translates into CASSLGYREQYF. The V gene is TRBV11-2, the J gene TRBJ2-7; D unclear. The CDR3 runs to 12 residues. Germline V gene data show CDR1 as SGHAT and CDR2 as FQNNGV. Trimming removed 1 base at V and 7 bases at J, with 8 bases between.